What follows is one T cell receptor beta chain and its context. The source of the sample is a study of CD8 T cells in Susac syndrome. RNA was extracted with the RNeasy kit, and a quantity of 0.5 to 1 ug was reverse transcribed using random hexamers. TCRdb analysed the immunoSEQ multiplex PCR reads with MiXCR anew, one entry per CDR3 protein. Of fewer than 95,000 distinct CDR3 sequences in the sample, about 95% were seen once. This CDR3 region has 13 residues. Germline-derived CDR1 and CDR2 are GTSNPN and SVGIG (reference sequence). After removal of 5 bases from V and 9 bases from J, the junction contained 10 bases not matched to a gene.

This chain uses TRBV30 with TRBJ1-1, with 9 bases identical to TRBD1. The source of this sequence is a human donor with Susac syndrome. Sequenced: CD8+ T cells from PBMCs. CDR3 sequence reads: CAWEQGAGGKAFF. In DNA form, the CDR3 reads TGTGCCTGGGAACAGGGGGCCGGGGGTAAAGCTTTCTTT.